One and the same sample provided the 10 T cell receptor beta chains below, sequenced in a study of beta chain features in type 1 diabetes. Findings and limits, study-wide: A moderate, significant TCRB CDR3 shortening appeared in type 1 diabetes across four CD4+ subsets.

These receptors have no identified antigens. Expressed TCRB transcripts were sequenced after all isolated RNA was converted to cDNA. Clones were read by immunoSEQ multiplex PCR, and TCRdb kept only the in-frame ones, dropping some. Here the sample spans just over 15,000 clones, over 55% being singletons. The sample consisted of Tregs from blood. These receptors all come from a man aged 25-40 years with type 1 diabetes.

The J gene is TRBJ2-1, the V gene TRBV6-5; D possibly corresponds to TRBD1 (6 bases). Trimming left V 2 bases short and J 7 bases short, with 12 bases between. The CDR3 spans 14 residues. Germline V CDR1 and CDR2: MNHEY, SVGAGI. As DNA, the CDR3 is TGTGCCAGCAGTTACCTGGGGGCGCGGAATGAGCAGTTCTTC. Translated: CASSYLGARNEQFF.

V and J are TRBV19 and TRBJ1-1; D is possibly TRBD1 (5 bases). This CDR3 has 15 residues. Germline values: CDR1 LNHDA, CDR2 SQIVND (reference sequence). V was cut by 2 bases and J by 1 base, with 11 bases left in between. The CDR3 bases are TGTGCCAGTAGTATACAGGGCACCTCGAACACTGAAGCTTTCTTT. Its translation: CASSIQGTSNTEAFF.

The genes are TRBV29-1 and TRBJ1-4; 7 nucleotides line up with TRBD1. This CDR3 comprises 16 residues. Germline-derived CDR1 and CDR2 are SQVTM and ANQGSEA. V shed 5 bases and J 0 bases; nucleotides not matched to a gene: 9. The CDR3 sequence: CSVRDRKDPTNEKLFF. CDR3 nucleotides: TGCAGCGTTAGGGACAGAAAGGACCCAACTAATGAAAAACTGTTTTTT.

The chain combines TRBV6-5 with TRBJ2-7; 11 nucleotides agree with TRBD1. V was pared by 5 bases and J by 6 bases, with 6 bases of the junction left unmatched. The CDR3 sequence is 14 residues long. Looked up from germline, CDR1 is MNHEY and CDR2 is SVGAGI. This CDR3 is CASSPGTGGGEQYF. DNA of the CDR3: TGTGCCAGCAGTCCAGGGACAGGGGGAGGCGAGCAGTACTTC.

This clone was seen just once. The chain uses TRBV18 and TRBJ2-7; the match to TRBD2 covers 11 bases. The CDR3 length is 16 residues. The germline V gene has CDR1 KGHSH and CDR2 LQKENI. With V trimmed by 0 bases and J by 5 bases, 6 bases remained unmatched. CDR3 sequence (DNA): TGTGCCAGCTCACCACCGGGACTAGCGGCTCCGGACGAGCAGTACTTC. Its protein is CASSPPGLAAPDEQYF.

The rearrangement uses TRBV7-9 and TRBJ1-1, with D unresolved. V was pared by 1 base and J by 3 bases, with 12 bases between. This CDR3 is 15 amino acids long. CDR1 and CDR2 from the germline V gene are SEHNR and FQNEAQ (reference sequence). CDR3 loop: CASSLVFGEDTEAFF. The CDR3 bases are TGTGCCAGCAGCTTAGTCTTTGGGGAGGACACTGAAGCTTTCTTT. Looking up the rest from reference TRBV7-9 and TRBJ1-1 gives the full variable domain: DTGVSQNPRHKITKRGQNVTFRCDPISEHNRLYWYRQTLGQGPEFLTYFQNEAQLEKSRLLSDRFSAERPKGSFSTLEIQRTEQGDSAMYLCASSLVFGEDTEAFFGQGTRLTVV.

This clone was picked up a small number of times. At one boundary the junction diverges from the germline segment, which might be a read error. V usage is TRBV4-1 and J usage is TRBJ2-7; D perhaps matches TRBD2 (7 bases). The CDR3 runs 12 residues. CDR1 and CDR2 (germline): MGHRA, YSYEKL. The DNA of the CDR3 is TGCGCCAGCAGCCACACTTACAGGGAGGGACACTTC. This encodes CASSHTYREGHF.

This clone was found a few times. The genes are TRBV2 and TRBJ1-5; D is perhaps TRBD1 (6 bases). This CDR3 is 12 amino acids long. Trimming took 4 bases from V and 10 from J, leaving 11 bases between them. Germline V lookup: CDR1 SNHLY, CDR2 FYNNEI. CDR3 in amino acids: CASSGPGDPQHF. The CDR3, as DNA: TGTGCCAGCAGTGGTCCAGGGGATCCCCAGCATTTT.

In its sample, this clone was seen a few times. The J gene is TRBJ2-2, the V gene TRBV7-9; D unclear. Per the germline V gene, CDR1 is SEHNR and CDR2 is FQNEAQ (reference sequence). This CDR3 has 17 amino acids. With 3 bases removed from V and 5 bases from J, the gap between germline ends came to 19 bases. The CDR3 is CASSFVRSERRTGELFF. CDR3 nucleotide sequence: TGTGCCAGCAGCTTCGTAAGGTCGGAGCGTAGAACCGGGGAGCTGTTTTTT.

The rearrangement joins TRBV2 to TRBJ1-5; D gene uncertain. The CDR3 sequence is 15 residues long. Deletions cut 5 bases from V and 10 bases from J, with 21 bases between. Germline assignment: CDR1 SNHLY and CDR2 FYNNEI. The CDR3 DNA reads TGTGCCAGCAGTAAGACATTTTCCCCAATCAGCCCCCAGCATTTT. Encoded protein: CASSKTFSPISPQHF.